This is a list of T cell receptor beta chains from one sample in a study of CD8+CD57+ T cells in acquired aplastic anemia. TCRdb reanalysed the reads using MiXCR and keeps one entry per CDR3 protein. The table records 60,000 or so distinct CDR3 sequences, 55% of them present only once. Sequencing used sorted CD4+, CD8+, or CD8+CD57+ T cells (not recorded which) from PBMCs. These receptors were obtained from a human donor in good health, serving as a control. Both conserved end residues are part of each CDR3. D genes are given only for firm matches. Rows give clone size only sometimes, using once, few, many, or a class for an expanded clone.

length: 15
size: NA
V: TRBV4-3
J: TRBJ2-3
D: NA
CDR3: CASSQELADTDTQYF
DNA: TGCGCCAGCAGCCAAGAATTAGCGGACACAGATACGCAGTATTTT

length: 16
size: NA
V: TRBV6-2/TRBV6-3
J: TRBJ2-3
D: TRBD1
CDR3: CASSYPGTGSTYTQYF
DNA: TGTGCCAGCAGTTACCCCGGGACAGGGTCTACATATACGCAGTATTTT

length: 14
size: many
V: TRBV6-2/TRBV6-3
J: TRBJ2-7
D: NA
CDR3: CASSYSRALPEQYF
DNA: TGTGCCAGCAGTTACTCCCGGGCCCTCCCGGAGCAGTACTTC

length: 18
size: NA
V: TRBV2
J: TRBJ2-5
D: NA
CDR3: CASSKFTGHGGSEETQYF
DNA: TGTGCCAGCAGTAAATTCACGGGGCACGGGGGCAGTGAAGAGACCCAGTACTTC

length: 13
size: once
V: TRBV29-1
J: TRBJ1-1
D: TRBD1
CDR3: CSAQQGARDEAFF
DNA: TGCAGCGCTCAACAGGGGGCGAGGGATGAAGCTTTCTTT

length: 13
size: NA
V: TRBV29-1
J: TRBJ2-3
D: NA
CDR3: CSVLHGGADTQYF
DNA: TGCAGCGTCCTACATGGGGGGGCGGATACGCAGTATTTT

length: 13
size: once
V: TRBV7-2
J: TRBJ2-1
D: NA
CDR3: CASSFTSYNEQFF
DNA: TGTGCCAGCAGCTTCACCTCCTACAATGAGCAGTTCTTC

length: 14
size: many
V: TRBV19
J: TRBJ1-5
D: TRBD1
CDR3: CASSNTGGGQPQHF
DNA: TGTGCCAGTAGTAATACAGGGGGTGGCCAGCCCCAGCATTTT

length: 16
size: many
V: TRBV19
J: TRBJ2-2
D: TRBD1
CDR3: CASTKGTGVNTGELFF
DNA: TGTGCCAGTACTAAAGGGACAGGGGTAAACACCGGGGAGCTGTTTTTT

length: 15
size: NA
V: TRBV7-9
J: TRBJ1-3
D: TRBD1
CDR3: CASSEPGGPGNTIYF
DNA: TGTGCCAGCAGCGAGCCAGGGGGTCCTGGAAACACCATATATTTT

length: 13
size: NA
V: TRBV29-1
J: TRBJ1-1
D: NA
CDR3: CSAPGDSNTEAFF
DNA: TGCAGCGCCCCAGGGGATTCGAACACTGAAGCTTTCTTT

length: 13
size: many
V: TRBV2
J: TRBJ2-1
D: TRBD2
CDR3: CASKRDFRDEQFF
DNA: TGTGCCAGCAAGCGGGACTTTCGCGATGAGCAGTTCTTC

length: 13
size: NA
V: TRBV7-2
J: TRBJ1-5
D: NA
CDR3: CASSAMVGQPQHF
DNA: TGTGCCAGCAGCGCCATGGTGGGGCAGCCCCAGCATTTT

length: 12
size: NA
V: TRBV2
J: TRBJ2-3
D: NA
CDR3: CASSELVDTQYF
DNA: TGTGCCAGCAGTGAATTGGTAGATACGCAGTATTTT

length: 16
size: NA
V: TRBV11-2
J: TRBJ2-3
D: TRBD2
CDR3: CASSWDGGASSDTQYF
DNA: TGTGCCAGCAGTTGGGACGGGGGGGCTAGCTCAGACACGCAGTATTTT

length: 13
size: many
V: TRBV28
J: TRBJ1-5
D: NA
CDR3: CASSRFGDQPQHF
DNA: TGTGCCAGCAGTAGGTTCGGGGATCAGCCCCAGCATTTT

length: 20
size: many
V: TRBV19
J: TRBJ1-2
D: NA
CDR3: CASSIWLGWTRPQRNYGYTF
DNA: TGTGCCAGTAGTATTTGGCTGGGATGGACCCGACCCCAGAGGAACTATGGCTACACCTTC